The rows below give T cell receptor beta chains drawn from one sample of a study of blood T cells in healthy people across ages. One entry per CDR3 protein, called by TCRdb with MiXCR from the 5' RACE reads. The repertoire includes around 780,000 distinct CDR3 sequences, roughly 24% of them detected once, and 3% sits in the top ten. The sample was also reused in another study, on T cells of mothers and their children.

The specimen was blood. The receptors were gathered from a boy between 5 and 17 years old in good health. The conserved cysteine and the conserved F or W are not part of the CDR3 here. Clone size is stated in some rows and not others, as once, few, many or a class when expanded.

j_call v_call clone_size cdr3_aa
TRBJ2-3 TRBV12-5 - ASAEGTSGTDTQY
TRBJ2-3 TRBV25-1 - ASRPRLDGYTDTQY
TRBJ2-3 TRBV28 few ASSPNSWGDTQY
TRBJ1-2 TRBV4-1 - ASSQDPRESYGYT
TRBJ1-4 TRBV6-5 - ASSYKSPYSGKLF
- TRBV3-1 - ASRQSDRDGNEQF
TRBJ2-7 TRBV3-1 - ASSQGISGSYEQY
TRBJ1-6 TRBV7-2 - ASSLDRGDYNSPLH
TRBJ1-5 TRBV5-1 - ASSPGQGFEPQH
TRBJ1-2 TRBV3-1 - ASSPGTGRGYGYT
TRBJ1-5 TRBV5-5 - ASSWDGGSNQPQH
TRBJ2-3 TRBV25-1 - ASSDRTSTDTQY
TRBJ1-2 TRBV9 - ASSVVGGPGYGYT
TRBJ1-2 TRBV7-9 few ASSLRGPGYT
TRBJ1-5 TRBV7-3 - ASSPPPQH
TRBJ1-2 TRBV11-2 - ASRPGTENYGYT
TRBJ1-2 TRBV4-2 few ASSQGTAPYGYT
TRBJ1-4 TRBV7-9 - ASSFGAEGTNEKLF
TRBJ2-3 TRBV7-3 - ASSPLGGSSDTQY
TRBJ1-3 TRBV20-1 - SAEDSGNTIY
TRBJ1-1 TRBV12-5 once ASGVGPGLNTEAF
TRBJ2-3 TRBV4-2 few ASSSSLGWREDTQY
TRBJ1-2 TRBV11-2 - ASSWGAGGYGYT
TRBJ2-7 TRBV28 - ASSTQPSEQY
TRBJ2-2 TRBV4-2 - ASSQGGLGARANTGELF
TRBJ2-7 TRBV6-5 - ASSPQGIPYEQY
TRBJ2-5 TRBV12-3/TRBV12-4 - ASSPWPLGETQY
TRBJ2-5 TRBV5-1 few ASTYGRLAGGLETQY
TRBJ2-2 TRBV7-3 few ASSFTGSGELF
TRBJ2-5 TRBV5-5 - ASSLRAGDQETQY
TRBJ1-2 TRBV5-1 few ASSLAREGGYGYT
TRBJ2-7 TRBV3-1 once ASSRDLYYEQY
TRBJ2-7 TRBV6-5 few ASSYSIGEHSYEQY
TRBJ1-1 TRBV19 - ATYRGSVNTEAF
TRBJ2-5 TRBV5-5 few ASSGVSGGYQETQY
TRBJ2-5 TRBV20-1 few SAAGGPEETQY
TRBJ2-5 TRBV2 - ASSSYRSTQETQY
TRBJ1-1 TRBV20-1 few SARLTGTANTEAF
TRBJ2-3 TRBV14 - ASSRSYSRDTQY
TRBJ2-5 TRBV29-1 few SVDLSGVGS
- TRBV29-1 - SADGTAYNEQF
- TRBV20-1 few SARAGWGPESEQF
TRBJ2-7 TRBV3-1 - ASSGEAGGRYEQY
TRBJ1-3 TRBV3-1 few ASSQAPQGGGNTIY
TRBJ1-1 TRBV29-1 few SAGDRGGWTEAF
TRBJ2-1 TRBV4-1 - ASSQRAGKGHEQF
TRBJ2-2 TRBV29-1 - SVDLGGAFGELF
TRBJ1-2 TRBV20-1 - SASERTAGYGYT